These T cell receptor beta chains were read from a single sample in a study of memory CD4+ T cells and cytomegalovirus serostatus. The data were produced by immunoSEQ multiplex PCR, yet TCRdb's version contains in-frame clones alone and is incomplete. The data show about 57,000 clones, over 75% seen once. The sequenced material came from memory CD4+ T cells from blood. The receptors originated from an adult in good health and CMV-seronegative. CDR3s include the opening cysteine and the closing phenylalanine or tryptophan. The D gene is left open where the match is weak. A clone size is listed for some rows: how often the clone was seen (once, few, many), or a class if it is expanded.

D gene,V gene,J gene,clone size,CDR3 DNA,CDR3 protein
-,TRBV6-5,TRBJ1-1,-,TGTGCCAGCAGTTACTCAAGCAGGACGGGATTCTTCTTT,CASSYSSRTGFFF
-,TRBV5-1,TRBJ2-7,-,TGCGCCAGCAGCTTTGGTGGATACGAGCAGTACTTC,CASSFGGYEQYF
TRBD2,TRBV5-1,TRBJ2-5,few,TGCGCCAGCAGCAAGCTAGCGGGAGAAGAGACCCAGTACTTC,CASSKLAGEETQYF
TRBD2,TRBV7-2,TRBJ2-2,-,TGTGCCAGCAGCACATGGGGAGGGTTGAGCGGGGAGCTGTTTTTT,CASSTWGGLSGELFF
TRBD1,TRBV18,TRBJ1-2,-,TGTGCCAGCTCTCGAAAAGGGGGCGTAGATGGCTACACCTTC,CASSRKGGVDGYTF
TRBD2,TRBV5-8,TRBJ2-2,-,TGTGCCAGCTTGGGGCCGGGGTCTAGCGGGAGACTGAACACCGGGGAGCTGTTTTTT,CASLGPGSSGRLNTGELFF
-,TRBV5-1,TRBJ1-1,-,TGCGCCAGCAGGCAAGGGGGGCGTGTCACTGAAGCTTTCTTT,CASRQGGRVTEAFF
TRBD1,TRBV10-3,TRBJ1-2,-,TGTGCCATCAGTGGCCGGGACAGGGACGGCTACACCTTC,CAISGRDRDGYTF
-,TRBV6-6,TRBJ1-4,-,TGTGCCAGCAGTTACTCTGGCACTAATGAAAAACTGTTTTTT,CASSYSGTNEKLFF
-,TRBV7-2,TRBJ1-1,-,TGTGCCAGCAGCTTCAAGGGAGCGACTGAAGCTTTCTTT,CASSFKGATEAFF
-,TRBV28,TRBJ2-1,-,TGTGCCAGCGGCTTAGCGGACGAGCAGTTCTTC,CASGLADEQFF